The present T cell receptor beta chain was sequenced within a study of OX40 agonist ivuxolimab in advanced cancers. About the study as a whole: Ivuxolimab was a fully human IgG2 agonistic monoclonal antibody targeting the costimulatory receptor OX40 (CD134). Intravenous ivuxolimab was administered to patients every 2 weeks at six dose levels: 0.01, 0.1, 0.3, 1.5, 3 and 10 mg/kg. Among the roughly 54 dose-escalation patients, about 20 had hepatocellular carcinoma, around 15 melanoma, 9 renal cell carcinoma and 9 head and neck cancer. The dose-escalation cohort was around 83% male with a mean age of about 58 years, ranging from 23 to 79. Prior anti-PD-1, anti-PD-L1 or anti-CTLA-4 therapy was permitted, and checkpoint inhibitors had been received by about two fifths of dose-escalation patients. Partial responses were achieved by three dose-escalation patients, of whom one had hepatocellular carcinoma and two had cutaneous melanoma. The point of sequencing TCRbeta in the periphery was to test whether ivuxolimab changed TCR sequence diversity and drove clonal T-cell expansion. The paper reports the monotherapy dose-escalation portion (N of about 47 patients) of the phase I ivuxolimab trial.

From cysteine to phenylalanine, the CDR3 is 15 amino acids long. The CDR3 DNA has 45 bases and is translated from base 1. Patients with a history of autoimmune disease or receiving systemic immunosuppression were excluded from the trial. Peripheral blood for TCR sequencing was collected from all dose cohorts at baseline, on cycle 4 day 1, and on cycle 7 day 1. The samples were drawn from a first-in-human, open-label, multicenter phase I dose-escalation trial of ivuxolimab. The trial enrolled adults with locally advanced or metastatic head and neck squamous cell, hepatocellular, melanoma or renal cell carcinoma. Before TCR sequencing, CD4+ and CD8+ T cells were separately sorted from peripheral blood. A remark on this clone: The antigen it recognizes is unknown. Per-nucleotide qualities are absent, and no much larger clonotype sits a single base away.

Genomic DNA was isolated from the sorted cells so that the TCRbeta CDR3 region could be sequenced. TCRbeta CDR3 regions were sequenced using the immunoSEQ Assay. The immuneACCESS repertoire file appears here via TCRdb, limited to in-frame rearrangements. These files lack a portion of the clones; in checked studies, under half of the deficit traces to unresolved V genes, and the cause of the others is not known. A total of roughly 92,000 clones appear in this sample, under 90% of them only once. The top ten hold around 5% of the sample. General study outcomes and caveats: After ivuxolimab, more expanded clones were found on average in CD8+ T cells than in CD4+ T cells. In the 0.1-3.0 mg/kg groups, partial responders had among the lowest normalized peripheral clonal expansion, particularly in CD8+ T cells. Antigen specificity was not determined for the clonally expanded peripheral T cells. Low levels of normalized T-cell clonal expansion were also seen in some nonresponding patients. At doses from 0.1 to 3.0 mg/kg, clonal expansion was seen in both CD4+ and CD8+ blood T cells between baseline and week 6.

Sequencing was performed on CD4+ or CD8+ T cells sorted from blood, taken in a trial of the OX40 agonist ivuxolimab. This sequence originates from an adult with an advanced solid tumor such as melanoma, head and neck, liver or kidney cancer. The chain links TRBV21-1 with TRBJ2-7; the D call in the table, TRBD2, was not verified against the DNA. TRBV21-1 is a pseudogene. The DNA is TGTGCCAGCAGCAAACTCGGGAGACACCCTTACGAGCAGTACTTC. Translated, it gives CASSKLGRHPYEQYF.